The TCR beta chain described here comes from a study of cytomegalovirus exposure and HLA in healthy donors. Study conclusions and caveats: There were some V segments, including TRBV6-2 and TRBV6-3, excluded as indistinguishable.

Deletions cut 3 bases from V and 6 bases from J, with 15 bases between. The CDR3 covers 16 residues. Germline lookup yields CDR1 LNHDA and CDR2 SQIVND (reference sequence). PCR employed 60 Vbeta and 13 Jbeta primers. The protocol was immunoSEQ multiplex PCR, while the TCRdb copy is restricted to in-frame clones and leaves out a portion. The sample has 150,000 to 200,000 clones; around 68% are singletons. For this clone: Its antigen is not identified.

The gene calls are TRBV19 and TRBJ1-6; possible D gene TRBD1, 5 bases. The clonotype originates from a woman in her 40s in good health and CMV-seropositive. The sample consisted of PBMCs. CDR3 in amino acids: CASSIFPGRGNSPLHF. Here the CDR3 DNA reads TGTGCCAGTAGTATTTTCCCAGGGCGCGGTAATTCACCCCTCCACTTT.